These 16 T cell receptor beta chains were sequenced from one sample in a study of liver allograft versus peripheral blood T cells. As for the study in general: Comparing T cell receptor repertoires in transplanted livers with those in recipients' peripheral blood was part of the design.

TCRdb processed the reads anew with MiXCR; each CDR3 protein has one entry. The sample carries 1,000 to 1,500 distinct CDR3 sequences, approximately 11% recorded once. Every receptor here comes from a human patient who had a liver transplant. Some T cells may originate from the graft donor.

The chain combines TRBV2 with TRBJ1-1, with D unclear. Looked up from germline, CDR1 is SNHLY and CDR2 is FYNNEI. V was cut by 6 bases and J by 0 bases, with 11 bases left in between. The CDR3 has 14 residues. In DNA, the CDR3 is TGTGCCAGCAGACCGACTGAGGTGAACACTGAAGCTTTCTTT. It translates to CASRPTEVNTEAFF.

The chain combines TRBV2 with TRBJ2-1, with D uncertain. CDR1 is SNHLY, CDR2 FYNNEI, per germline. V was cut by 1 base and J by 0 bases, with 4 bases left in between. The CDR3 totals 14 residues. This CDR3 reads CASSEEGSYNEQFF. In DNA form, the CDR3 reads TGTGCCAGCAGTGAAGAAGGCTCCTACAATGAGCAGTTCTTC.

In its sample, this clonotype is medium-sized. The CDR3 nucleotides read TGTGCCACAAACACCCGAGGGGGGAACGAGCAGTTCTTC. Translated, it gives CATNTRGGNEQFF. The V gene is TRBV19, the J gene TRBJ2-1; the D call may be TRBD1 or TRBD2 (6 bases each). The CDR3 length is 13 residues. V was clipped by 10 bases and J by 10 bases, with 20 bases between them. CDR1 and CDR2 (germline): LNHDA, SQIVND (reference sequence).

This clonotype is medium-sized (0.01 to 0.1%) within its sample. V gene TRBV28 combines with J gene TRBJ2-3, with D possibly TRBD1 on 6 matching bases. This CDR3 has 12 residues. Between the trimmed V and J ends, which lost 6 bases and 5 bases, there was a span of 9 bases. Germline V CDR1 and CDR2: MDHEN, SYDVKM. The chain's CDR3 is CASRAGVDTQYF. CDR3 nucleotides: TGTGCCAGCAGAGCAGGGGTAGATACGCAGTATTTT.

This clonotype is termed large. The V and J genes are TRBV29-1 and TRBJ1-5; D gene uncertain. CDR1 SQVTM and CDR2 ANQGSEA come from the germline V gene. V was cut by 4 bases and J by 0 bases, with 7 bases left in between. This CDR3 contains 13 residues. The CDR3 DNA is TGCAGCGTTGCGGCAGCTAGCAATCAGCCCCAGCATTTT. It specifies CSVAAASNQPQHF.

As concerns this clonotype: A far larger clone is one nucleotide away, so this likely arose from a read error. The J gene is TRBJ1-6, the V gene TRBV6-1, with D tentatively TRBD1 (5 bases). The CDR3 is made up of 13 amino acids. Germline CDR1 reads MNHNS; CDR2 reads SASEGT. This CDR3 is CASSLTGDSPIHF. CDR3 nucleotide sequence: TGTGCCAGCAGTTTGACTGGGGACTCACCCATCCACTTT.

By share, this clonotype ranks as large. The chain combines TRBV19 with TRBJ1-4, with D perhaps TRBD1 (5 bases). The CDR3 extends over 14 amino acids. V lost 10 bases, J lost 3 bases, and 15 bases lay in between. Germline V gene data show CDR1 as LNHDA and CDR2 as SQIVND (reference sequence). DNA of the CDR3: TGTGCCACCTCATGGGGGGTAGCTAATGAAAAACTGTTTTTT. Residues: CATSWGVANEKLFF. Together with reference TRBV19 and TRBJ1-4, the CDR3 gives the full variable domain: DGGITQSPKYLFRKEGQNVTLSCEQNLNHDAMYWYRQDPGQGLRLIYYSQIVNDFQKGDIAEGYSVSREKKESFPLTVTSAQKNPTAFYLCATSWGVANEKLFFGSGTQLSVL.

This clonotype is judged medium-sized. This chain joins TRBV20-1 and TRBJ1-1; 8 nucleotides match TRBD1. This CDR3 has 11 residues. Germline CDR1 reads DFQATT; CDR2 reads SNEGSKA (reference sequence). Germline trimming cut 6 bases from V and 7 bases from J; bases unmatched to any gene: 4. CDR3 coding DNA: TGCAGTGCCCAGGGGGCGGTTGAAGCTTTCTTT. This gives the protein CSAQGAVEAFF.

By sample fraction, this clonotype is medium-sized (0.01 to 0.1%). The chain links TRBV28 to TRBJ2-2, with D possibly matching TRBD1 (6 bases). CDR1 and CDR2 (germline): MDHEN, SYDVKM. The CDR3 length is 17 residues. Trimming took off 6 bases at V and 6 bases at J, with 23 bases between the two ends. CDR3 bases: TGTGCCAGCAGATTAACCCACAGGGATTTGGATCCCGGGGAGCTGTTTTTT. Its translation: CASRLTHRDLDPGELFF.

This clonotype is judged large. The V gene is TRBV7-2, the J gene TRBJ1-5; 7 bases are a match to TRBD1. CDR3 length: 13 residues. The germline V gene has CDR1 SGHTA and CDR2 FQGNSA. J gave up 8 bases and V 5 bases, and 6 bases lay outside the gene matches. The CDR3 DNA sequence: TGTGCCAGCAGCCAGACAGGGAGAGAGCCCCAGCATTTT. Translation: CASSQTGREPQHF.

This clonotype has just a few counts. The chain has TRBV9 and TRBJ2-2; the match to TRBD2 covers 7 bases. Looked up from germline, CDR1 is SGDLS and CDR2 is YYNGEE. This CDR3 is 16 amino acids long. V lost 4 bases and J lost 2; bases outside the gene matches: 8. The CDR3 sequence is CASSPWSSGNTGELFF. CDR3 nucleotides: TGTGCCAGCAGCCCTTGGTCTAGCGGTAACACCGGGGAGCTGTTTTTT.

By frequency in the sample, this clonotype is medium-sized. The chain uses TRBV28 and TRBJ2-1, with D unresolved. V dropped 7 bases and J dropped 2 bases, with 12 bases sitting between them. Germline-derived CDR1 and CDR2 are MDHEN and SYDVKM. CDR3 length: 14 residues. CDR3 residues: CASTPWATYNEQFF. The CDR3 DNA reads as TGTGCCAGCACGCCCTGGGCTACCTACAATGAGCAGTTCTTC.

This clonotype is deemed medium-sized. V usage is TRBV28 and J usage is TRBJ2-5, with TRBD2 identical over 7 bases. CDR1 and CDR2 from the germline V gene are MDHEN and SYDVKM. Trimming at V came to 3 bases and at J to 4 bases, leaving 5 bases not matched to a gene. The CDR3 is 14 residues long. The chain's CDR3 is CASSFRGSGETQYF. In DNA form, the CDR3 reads TGTGCCAGCAGTTTCCGCGGGAGTGGAGAGACCCAGTACTTC. Variable domain in full (rest from reference TRBV28 and TRBJ2-5): DVKVTQSSRYLVKRTGEKVFLECVQDMDHENMFWYRQDPGLGLRLIYFSYDVKMKEKGDIPEGYSVSREKKERFSLILESASTNQTSMYLCASSFRGSGETQYFGPGTRLLVL.

Relative to its sample, this clonotype is large (0.1 to 1%). The chain is built from TRBV20-1 and TRBJ2-6; D is uncertain. Trimming cost V 3 bases and J 0 bases, with 9 bases left between them. Germline CDR1 reads DFQATT; CDR2 reads SNEGSKA (reference sequence). There are 15 residues in the CDR3. Written as DNA, the CDR3 is TGCAGTGCTAGGGGCGCATTCTCTGGGGCCAACGTCCTGACTTTC. This translates into CSARGAFSGANVLTF.

This clonotype is labeled as large (0.1 to 1%). This chain uses TRBV24-1 with TRBJ1-5, with D possibly matching TRBD1 (5 bases). The germline V and J ends were trimmed by 3 bases and 6 bases, with 17 bases remaining between them. Germline V gene data show CDR1 as KGHDR and CDR2 as SFDVKD. The CDR3 is 16 amino acids. The CDR3 protein is CATSDVGTHPGQPQHF. The CDR3 nucleotides read TGTGCCACCAGTGATGTCGGGACCCACCCCGGTCAGCCCCAGCATTTT.

This clonotype is medium-sized by share. V is TRBV20-1 and J is TRBJ1-5; D is undetermined. The length of the CDR3 is 12 residues. Germline-derived CDR1 and CDR2 are DFQATT and SNEGSKA (reference sequence). The V end was cut by 5 bases, the J end by 3 bases, with 8 bases between. The CDR3, as DNA: TGCAGTGCTGCGTCAACCAATCAGCCCCAGCATTTT. Translation gives CSAASTNQPQHF.